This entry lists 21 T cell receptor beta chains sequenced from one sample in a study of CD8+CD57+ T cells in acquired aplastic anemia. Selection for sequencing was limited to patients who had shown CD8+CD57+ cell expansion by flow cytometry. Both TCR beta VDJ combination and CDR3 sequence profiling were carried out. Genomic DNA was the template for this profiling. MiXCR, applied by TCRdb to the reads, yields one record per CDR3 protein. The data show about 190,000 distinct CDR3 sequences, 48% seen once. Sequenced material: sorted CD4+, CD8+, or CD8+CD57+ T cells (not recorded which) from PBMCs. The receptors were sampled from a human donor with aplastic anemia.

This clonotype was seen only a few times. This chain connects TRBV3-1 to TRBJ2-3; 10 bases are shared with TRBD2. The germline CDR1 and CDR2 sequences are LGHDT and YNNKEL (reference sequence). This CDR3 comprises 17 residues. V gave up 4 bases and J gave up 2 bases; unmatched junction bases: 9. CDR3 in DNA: TGTGCCAGCAGCCTTCGTAGGACTAGCGGATCCACAGATACGCAGTATTTT. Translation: CASSLRRTSGSTDTQYF.

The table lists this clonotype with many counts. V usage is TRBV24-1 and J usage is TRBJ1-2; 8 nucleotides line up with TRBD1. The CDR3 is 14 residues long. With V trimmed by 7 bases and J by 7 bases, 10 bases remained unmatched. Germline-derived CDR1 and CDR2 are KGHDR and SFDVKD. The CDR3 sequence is CATSPAGGAAGYTF. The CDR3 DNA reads TGTGCCACCAGCCCAGCAGGGGGCGCGGCTGGCTACACCTTC.

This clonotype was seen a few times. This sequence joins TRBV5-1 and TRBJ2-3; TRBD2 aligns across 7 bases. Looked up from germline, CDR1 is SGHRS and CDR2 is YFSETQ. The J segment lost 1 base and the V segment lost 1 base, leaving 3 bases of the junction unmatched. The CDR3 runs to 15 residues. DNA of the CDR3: TGCGCCAGCAGCTTGTTCCGGGGGGGCACAGATACGCAGTATTTT. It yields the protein CASSLFRGGTDTQYF.

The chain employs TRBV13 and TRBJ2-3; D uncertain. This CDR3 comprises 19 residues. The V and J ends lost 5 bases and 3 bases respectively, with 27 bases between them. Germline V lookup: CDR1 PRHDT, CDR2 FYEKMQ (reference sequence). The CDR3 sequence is CASSRHPPVAQLSTDTQYF. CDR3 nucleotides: TGTGCCAGCAGCCGACACCCCCCTGTGGCCCAACTCTCGACAGATACGCAGTATTTT.

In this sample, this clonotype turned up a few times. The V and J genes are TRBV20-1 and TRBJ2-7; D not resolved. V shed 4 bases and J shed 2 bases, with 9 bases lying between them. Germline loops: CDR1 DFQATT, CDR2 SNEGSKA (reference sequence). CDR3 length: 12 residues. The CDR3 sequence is CSAKRPTYEQYF. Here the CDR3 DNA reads TGCAGTGCTAAGCGACCGACCTACGAGCAGTACTTC.

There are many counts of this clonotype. The CDR3 DNA sequence: TGTGCCAGCAGTTCAGCCCCGCAGGGGTCCTACGTTCAGCCCCAGCATTTT. Residues: CASSSAPQGSYVQPQHF. The rearrangement links TRBV6-2 or TRBV6-3 to TRBJ1-5; a weak D match, TRBD1 (6 bases). V dropped 4 bases and J dropped 6 bases, with 22 bases sitting between them. The CDR3 has 17 amino acids. The V gene's germline CDR1 is MNHEY and CDR2 SVGEGT.

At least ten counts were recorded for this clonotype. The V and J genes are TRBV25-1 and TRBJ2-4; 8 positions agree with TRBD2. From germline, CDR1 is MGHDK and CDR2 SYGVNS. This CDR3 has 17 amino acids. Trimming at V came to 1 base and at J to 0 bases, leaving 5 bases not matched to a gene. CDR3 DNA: TGTGCCAGCAGTGAATGGGCGGGAGGCTTAGCCAAAAACATTCAGTACTTC. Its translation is CASSEWAGGLAKNIQYF.

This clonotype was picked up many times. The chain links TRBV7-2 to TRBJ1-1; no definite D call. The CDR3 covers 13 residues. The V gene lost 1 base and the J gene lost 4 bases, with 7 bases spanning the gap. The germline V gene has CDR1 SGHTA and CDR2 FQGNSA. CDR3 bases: TGTGCCAGCAGCTTAGGGGTAGGCACTGAAGCTTTCTTT. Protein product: CASSLGVGTEAFF. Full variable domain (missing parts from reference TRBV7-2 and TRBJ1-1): GAGVSQSPSNKVTEKGKDVELRCDPISGHTALYWYRQSLGQGLEFLIYFQGNSAPDKSGLPSDRFSAERTGGSVSTLTIQRTQQEDSAVYLCASSLGVGTEAFFGQGTRLTVV.

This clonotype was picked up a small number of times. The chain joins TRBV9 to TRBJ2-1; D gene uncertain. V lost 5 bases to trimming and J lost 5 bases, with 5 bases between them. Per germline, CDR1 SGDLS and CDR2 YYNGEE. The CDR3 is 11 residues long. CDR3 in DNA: TGTGCCAGCAGGCTGGACAATGAGCAGTTCTTC. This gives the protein CASRLDNEQFF. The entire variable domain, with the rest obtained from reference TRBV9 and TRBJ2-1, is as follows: DSGVTQTPKHLITATGQRVTLRCSPRSGDLSVYWYQQSLDQGLQFLIQYYNGEERAKGNILERFSAQQFPDLHSELNLSSLELGDSALYFCASRLDNEQFFGPGTRLTVL.

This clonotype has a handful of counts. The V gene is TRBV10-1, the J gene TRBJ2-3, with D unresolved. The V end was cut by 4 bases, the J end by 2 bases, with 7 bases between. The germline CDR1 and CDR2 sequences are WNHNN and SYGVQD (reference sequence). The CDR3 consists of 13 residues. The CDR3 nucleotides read TGCGCCAGCAGTGGCGCCAACACAGATACGCAGTATTTT. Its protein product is CASSGANTDTQYF.

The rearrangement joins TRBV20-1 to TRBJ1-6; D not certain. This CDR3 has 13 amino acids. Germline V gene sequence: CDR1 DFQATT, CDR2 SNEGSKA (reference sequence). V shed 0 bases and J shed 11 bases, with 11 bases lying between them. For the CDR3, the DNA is TGCAGTGCTAGAGATTTGGAGGGTCCACCCCTCCACTTT. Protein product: CSARDLEGPPLHF.

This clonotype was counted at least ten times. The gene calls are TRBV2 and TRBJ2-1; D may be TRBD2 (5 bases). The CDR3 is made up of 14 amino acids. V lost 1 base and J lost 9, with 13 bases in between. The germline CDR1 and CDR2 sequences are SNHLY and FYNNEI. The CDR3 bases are TGTGCCAGCAGTGAAGGGGCTAGCTTCGGTGAGCAGTTCTTC. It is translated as CASSEGASFGEQFF. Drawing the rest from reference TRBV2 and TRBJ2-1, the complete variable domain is EPEVTQTPSHQVTQMGQEVILRCVPISNHLYFYWYRQILGQKVEFLVSFYNNEISEKSEIFDDQFSVERPDGSNFTLKIRSTKLEDSAMYFCASSEGASFGEQFFGPGTRLTVL.

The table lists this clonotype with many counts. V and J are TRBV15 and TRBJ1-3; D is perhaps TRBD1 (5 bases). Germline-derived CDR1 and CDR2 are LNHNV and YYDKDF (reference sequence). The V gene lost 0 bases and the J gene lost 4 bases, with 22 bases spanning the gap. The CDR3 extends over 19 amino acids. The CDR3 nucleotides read TGTGCCACCAGCAGAGATCTAACGACCCGGGGGAAGGCAGGAAACACCATATATTTT. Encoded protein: CATSRDLTTRGKAGNTIYF.

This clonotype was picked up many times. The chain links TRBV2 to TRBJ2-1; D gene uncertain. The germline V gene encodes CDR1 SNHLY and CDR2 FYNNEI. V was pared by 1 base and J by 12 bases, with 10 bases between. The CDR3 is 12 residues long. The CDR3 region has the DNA TGTGCCAGCAGTGAAGTAACTGTGGGGCAGTTCTTC. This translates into CASSEVTVGQFF.

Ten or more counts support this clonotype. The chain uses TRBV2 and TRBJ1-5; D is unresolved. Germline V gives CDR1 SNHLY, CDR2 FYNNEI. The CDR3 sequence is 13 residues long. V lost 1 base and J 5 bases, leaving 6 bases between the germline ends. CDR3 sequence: CASSEGWDQPQHF. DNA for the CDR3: TGTGCCAGCAGTGAAGGTTGGGATCAGCCCCAGCATTTT.

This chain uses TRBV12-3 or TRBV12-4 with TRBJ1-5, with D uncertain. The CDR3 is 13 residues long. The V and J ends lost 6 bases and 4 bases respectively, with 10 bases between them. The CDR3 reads CASRPGGNQPQHF. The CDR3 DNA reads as TGTGCCAGCAGACCCGGAGGTAATCAGCCCCAGCATTTT.

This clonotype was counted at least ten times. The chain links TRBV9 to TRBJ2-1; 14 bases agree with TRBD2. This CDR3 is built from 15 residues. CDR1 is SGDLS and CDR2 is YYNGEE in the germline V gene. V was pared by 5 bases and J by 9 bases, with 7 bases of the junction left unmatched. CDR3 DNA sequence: TGTGCCAGCAGTGTGACTAGCGGGAGGGCCAGTGAGCAGTTCTTC. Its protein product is CASSVTSGRASEQFF.

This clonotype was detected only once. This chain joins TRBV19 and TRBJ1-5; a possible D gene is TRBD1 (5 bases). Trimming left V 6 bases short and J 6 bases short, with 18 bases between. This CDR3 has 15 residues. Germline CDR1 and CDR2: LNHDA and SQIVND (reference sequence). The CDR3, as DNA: TGTGCCAGTAGCCCAATCGGGGGATTGATTCAGCCCCAGCATTTT. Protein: CASSPIGGLIQPQHF.

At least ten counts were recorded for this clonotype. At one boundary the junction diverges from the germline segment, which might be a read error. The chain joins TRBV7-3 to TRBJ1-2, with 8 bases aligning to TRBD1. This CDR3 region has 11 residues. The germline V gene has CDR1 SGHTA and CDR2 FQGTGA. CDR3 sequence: CASSSGQGQIF. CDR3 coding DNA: TGTGCCAGCAGCTCCGGACAGGGCCAGATCTTC. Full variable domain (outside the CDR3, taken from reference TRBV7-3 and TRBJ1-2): GAGVSQTPSNKVTEKGKYVELRCDPISGHTALYWYRQSLGQGPEFLIYFQGTGAADDSGLPNDRFFAVRPEGSVSTLKIQRTERGDSAVYLCASSSGQGQIFGSGTRLTVV.

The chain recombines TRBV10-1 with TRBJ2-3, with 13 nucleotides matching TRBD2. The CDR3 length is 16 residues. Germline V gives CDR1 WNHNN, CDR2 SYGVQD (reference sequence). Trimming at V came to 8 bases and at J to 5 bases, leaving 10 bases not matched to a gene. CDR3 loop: CASHTTSGGAIDTQYF. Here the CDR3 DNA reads TGCGCCAGCCATACCACTAGCGGGGGGGCCATAGATACGCAGTATTTT.

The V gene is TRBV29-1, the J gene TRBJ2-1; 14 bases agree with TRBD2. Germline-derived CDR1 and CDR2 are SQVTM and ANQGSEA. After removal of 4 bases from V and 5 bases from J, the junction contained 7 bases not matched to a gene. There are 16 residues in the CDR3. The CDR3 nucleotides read TGCAGCGTTGTCCCGGGACTAGCGGGAGCAAACAATGAGCAGTTCTTC. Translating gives CSVVPGLAGANNEQFF.